One and the same sample provided the 7 T cell receptor beta chains below, sequenced in a study of T cells in Graves' hyperthyroidism and ophthalmopathy. RNA transcripts were the template for amplifying TCR beta CDR3 regions. When the TCR CDR3 underwent first-round RT-PCR, the HTBI primer set was used. Each CDR3 protein is one row after TCRdb ran MiXCR on the multiplex PCR reads. Here the sample spans over 700,000 distinct CDR3 sequences, over 35% being singletons. The sample comprised blood. The receptor set was obtained from a man between 18 and 29 years old with Graves' hyperthyroidism.

This clonotype turned up a few times. The gene calls are TRBV12-3 or TRBV12-4 and TRBJ1-6; D gene ambiguous. CDR3 size: 16 residues. The V and J ends lost 1 base and 2 bases respectively, with 9 bases between them. The CDR3 reads CASSLGGMAYNSPLHF. The CDR3 DNA reads as TGTGCCAGCAGTTTAGGAGGAATGGCCTATAATTCACCCCTCCACTTT.

This sequence joins TRBV7-9 and TRBJ1-5, with D possibly matching TRBD1 (5 bases). The length of the CDR3 is 15 residues. Per germline, CDR1 SEHNR and CDR2 FQNEAQ (reference sequence). V lost 5 bases and J lost 6, with 17 bases in between. The CDR3 spells CASSQGPGGGQPQHF. CDR3 DNA: TGTGCCAGCAGCCAGGGACCCGGGGGTGGTCAGCCCCAGCATTTT.

The DNA for the CDR3 is TGTGCCAGCAGTTCTAGCGGCAAACGCTACGAGCAGTACTTC. Protein sequence: CASSSSGKRYEQYF. The chain carries TRBV6-5 and TRBJ2-7; 7 bases are shared with TRBD2. The CDR3 runs to 14 residues. V gave up 4 bases and J gave up 3 bases; unmatched junction bases: 6. The germline gives CDR1 MNHEY, CDR2 SVGAGI.

This clonotype was counted only a few times. V is TRBV7-9 and J is TRBJ1-4; D possibly corresponds to TRBD1 (5 bases). The V end lost 4 bases, the J end lost 2 bases, and 17 bases lay between the germline ends. Germline values: CDR1 SEHNR, CDR2 FQNEAQ (reference sequence). This CDR3 has 17 residues. CDR3 protein: CASSSNWGRGTNEKLFF. For the CDR3, the DNA is TGTGCCAGCAGCTCCAACTGGGGACGCGGCACTAATGAAAAACTGTTTTTT. Combining the CDR3 with reference TRBV7-9 and TRBJ1-4 gives the whole variable domain DTGVSQNPRHKITKRGQNVTFRCDPISEHNRLYWYRQTLGQGPEFLTYFQNEAQLEKSRLLSDRFSAERPKGSFSTLEIQRTEQGDSAMYLCASSSNWGRGTNEKLFFGSGTQLSVL.

A note on this clonotype: A much larger clone differs from this one at a single base, so this may be a read error. The rearrangement links TRBV7-9 to TRBJ1-2; D not certain. The CDR3 length is 13 residues. The germline CDR1 and CDR2 sequences are SEHNR and FQNEAQ (reference sequence). The DNA of the CDR3 is TGTGCCAGCAGCCGGACGGAAAACTATGGCCACACCTTC. As protein: CASSRTENYGHTF. Full variable domain (rest looked up from reference TRBV7-9 and TRBJ1-2): DTGVSQNPRHKITKRGQNVTFRCDPISEHNRLYWYRQTLGQGPEFLTYFQNEAQLEKSRLLSDRFSAERPKGSFSTLEIQRTEQGDSAMYLCASSRTENYGHTFGSGTRLTVV.

The sample holds a few counts of this clonotype. This chain joins TRBV7-2 and TRBJ2-7; perhaps TRBD1 as D (5 bases). Germline-derived CDR1 and CDR2 are SGHTA and FQGNSA. Trimming took off 5 bases at V and 7 bases at J, with 9 bases between the two ends. CDR3 length equals 11 residues. The CDR3 nucleotides are TGTGCCAGCAGCGCAGGGTGGGAGCAGTACTTC. It translates to CASSAGWEQYF. Complete variable domain (other parts from reference TRBV7-2 and TRBJ2-7): GAGVSQSPSNKVTEKGKDVELRCDPISGHTALYWYRQSLGQGLEFLIYFQGNSAPDKSGLPSDRFSAERTGGSVSTLTIQRTQQEDSAVYLCASSAGWEQYFGPGTRLTVT.

This chain connects TRBV7-9 to TRBJ1-2; 9 positions agree with TRBD1. The CDR3 spans 14 residues. CDR1 and CDR2 from the germline V gene are SEHNR and FQNEAQ (reference sequence). J was trimmed by 4 bases and V by 5 bases; bases with no gene match: 5. CDR3 nucleotides: TGTGCCAGCAGCGAACAGGGGGCGGGCTATGGCTACACCTTC. Its translation is CASSEQGAGYGYTF.